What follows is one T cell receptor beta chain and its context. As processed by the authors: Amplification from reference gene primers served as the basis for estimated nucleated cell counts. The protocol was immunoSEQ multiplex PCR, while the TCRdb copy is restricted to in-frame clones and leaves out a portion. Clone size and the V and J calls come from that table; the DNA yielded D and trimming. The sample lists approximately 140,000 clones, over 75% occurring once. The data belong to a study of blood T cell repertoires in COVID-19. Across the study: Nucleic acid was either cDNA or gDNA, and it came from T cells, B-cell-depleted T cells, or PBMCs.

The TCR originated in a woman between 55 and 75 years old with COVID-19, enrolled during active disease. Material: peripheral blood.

The CDR3 nucleotides are TGTGCCAGCTCACCGCAGTTATTGGACAGGGCGGGGAACATTCAGTACTTC. This sequence encodes CASSPQLLDRAGNIQYF. The V gene is TRBV18, the J gene TRBJ2-4; 8 positions agree with TRBD1. This CDR3 comprises 17 residues. CDR1 is KGHSH and CDR2 is LQKENI in the germline V gene. V lost 3 bases to trimming and J lost 7 bases; unmatched junction nucleotides: 14.